These T cell receptor beta chains were read from a single sample in a study of radiation and T cells in renal cell carcinoma. Sequencing used immunoSEQ multiplex PCR; TCRdb keeps in-frame clones, though not all of them. The table has 150,000 to 200,000 clones, 88% seen once. The sample consisted of blood, taken from a patient whose treatment included radiotherapy and nephrectomy. The receptors come from a woman between 45 and 60 years old with renal cell carcinoma. Each CDR3 is given with its conserved first and last residue. D genes are given only for firm matches. Part of the rows lack a size; the others show once, few, many or a class for expanded clones.

J,V,size,D,CDR3,DNA
TRBJ1-1,TRBV28,.,.,CASSTGTHTEAFF,TGTGCCAGCAGTACAGGGACCCACACTGAAGCTTTCTTT
TRBJ2-1,TRBV4-1,.,TRBD2,CASSQGPLAASYNEQFF,TGCGCCAGCAGCCAAGGGCCCCTAGCGGCATCCTACAATGAGCAGTTCTTC
TRBJ2-3,TRBV2,.,.,CASSKMDSTSTDTQYF,TGTGCCAGCAGTAAAATGGACAGTACTAGCACAGATACGCAGTATTTT
TRBJ2-6,TRBV19,.,.,CASSWTSGANVLTF,TGTGCCAGTAGTTGGACATCTGGGGCCAACGTCCTGACTTTC
TRBJ1-1,TRBV6-1,.,.,CASSETRGTTEAFF,TGTGCCAGCAGTGAAACCCGGGGGACCACTGAAGCTTTCTTT
TRBJ2-3,TRBV9,once,.,CASSDIGTSYTQYF,TGTGCCAGCAGCGATATCGGGACTTCTTACACGCAGTATTTT
TRBJ1-1,TRBV19,.,.,CASSFQGNTEAFF,TGTGCCAGTAGTTTTCAGGGGAACACTGAAGCTTTCTTT
TRBJ1-5,TRBV5-5,.,.,CASSWRANQPQHF,TGTGCCAGCAGCTGGCGGGCAAATCAGCCCCAGCATTTT
TRBJ1-2,TRBV18,once,TRBD1,CASSPPKGQGGETYTF,TGTGCCAGCTCACCACCGAAGGGACAGGGAGGCGAGACCTACACCTTC
TRBJ2-7,TRBV4-1,.,.,CASSQVTVPNEQYF,TGCGCCAGCAGCCAAGTAACAGTTCCGAACGAGCAGTACTTC
TRBJ1-1,TRBV5-6,.,.,CASSLMGNTEAFF,TGTGCCAGCAGCTTAATGGGGAACACTGAAGCTTTCTTT
TRBJ2-7,TRBV19,.,TRBD1,CASSITGQGVEQYF,TGTGCCAGTAGTATAACAGGACAGGGCGTCGAGCAGTACTTC
TRBJ1-1,TRBV9,few,.,CASSADSIRTEAFF,TGTGCCAGCAGCGCAGACAGCATAAGGACTGAAGCTTTCTTT
TRBJ2-2,TRBV10-1,.,TRBD2,CASSDSAGGRNTGELFF,TGCGCCAGCAGTGACTCAGCGGGGGGACGAAACACCGGGGAGCTGTTTTTT
TRBJ2-3,TRBV5-4,.,.,CASSLGTSTDTQYF,TGTGCCAGCAGCTTAGGGACCTCAACAGATACGCAGTATTTT
TRBJ1-2,TRBV2,.,.,CASSLARTESGYTF,TGTGCCAGCAGCCTCGCACGTACAGAGTCAGGCTACACCTTC
TRBJ1-1,TRBV2,.,.,CASTWGGWNTEAFF,TGTGCCAGCACCTGGGGAGGCTGGAACACTGAAGCTTTCTTT
TRBJ2-7,TRBV9,.,TRBD2,CASSAEYGGGPYEQYF,TGTGCCAGCAGCGCCGAATATGGCGGGGGTCCCTACGAGCAGTACTTC
TRBJ1-1,TRBV5-1,.,.,CASGAQTNTEAFF,TGCGCCAGTGGGGCACAGACAAACACTGAAGCTTTCTTT
TRBJ1-1,TRBV19,few,.,CASHLTGRVNTEAFF,TGTGCCAGTCATTTAACAGGGAGGGTGAACACTGAAGCTTTCTTT
TRBJ2-3,TRBV6-6,.,TRBD2,CASSHGGAIDTQYF,TGTGCCAGCAGCCACGGGGGGGCCATAGATACGCAGTATTTT
TRBJ2-2,TRBV5-1,.,TRBD1,CASSSDRGAGELFF,TGCGCCAGCAGCTCTGACAGGGGGGCCGGGGAGCTGTTTTTT
TRBJ1-4,TRBV29-1,.,.,CSVQRGEKLFF,TGCAGCGTTCAGAGAGGGGAAAAACTGTTTTTT
TRBJ1-6,TRBV6-5,.,.,CASSYSQVSPNSPLHF,TGTGCCAGCAGTTACTCTCAAGTCAGTCCTAATTCACCCCTCCACTTT
TRBJ2-3,TRBV9,.,TRBD2,CASSPRPAAGATDTQYF,TGTGCCAGCAGCCCCAGACCGGCAGCGGGGGCTACAGATACGCAGTATTTT
TRBJ1-5,TRBV7-2,few,.,CASSLYMNIGDQPQHF,TGTGCCAGCAGCCTATATATGAACATCGGCGATCAGCCCCAGCATTTT
TRBJ1-6,TRBV6-1,.,.,CASSNVQDYNSPLHF,TGTGCCAGCAGTAACGTTCAGGACTATAATTCACCCCTCCACTTT
TRBJ2-5,TRBV7-6,.,TRBD1,CASSRRTGGDETQYF,TGTGCCAGCAGCCGACGGACAGGGGGGGATGAGACCCAGTACTTC
TRBJ1-2,TRBV6-1,.,TRBD1,CASSGGTGRFAYNYGYTF,TGTGCCAGCAGTGGTGGGACAGGTCGCTTCGCTTACAACTATGGCTACACCTTC
TRBJ1-5,TRBV7-9,.,TRBD1,CASSLEGRGYQPQHF,TGTGCCAGCAGCTTAGAGGGCAGGGGGTATCAGCCCCAGCATTTT
TRBJ1-4,TRBV10-3,few,.,CAISDPVATNEKLFF,TGTGCCATCAGTGACCCGGTTGCAACTAATGAAAAACTGTTTTTT
TRBJ2-2,TRBV6-4,.,TRBD2,CASSPIAGDTGELFF,TGTGCCAGCAGCCCCATAGCGGGGGACACCGGGGAGCTGTTTTTT
TRBJ1-6,TRBV7-9,few,.,CASPPRMRKGTYNSPLHF,TGTGCCAGCCCCCCGCGTATGCGGAAAGGGACTTATAATTCACCCCTCCACTTT
TRBJ1-2,TRBV30,.,.,CASVQGDYGYTF,TGTGCCTCCGTACAGGGTGACTATGGCTACACCTTC
TRBJ1-1,TRBV7-6,once,.,CASSLRNNQNTEAFF,TGTGCCAGCAGCTTACGTAACAACCAAAACACTGAAGCTTTCTTT
TRBJ1-3,TRBV7-6,few,TRBD1,CASSLPRQGMTGNTIYF,TGTGCCAGCAGCTTACCACGACAGGGAATGACAGGAAACACCATATATTTT
TRBJ1-2,TRBV6-5,once,.,CASSPHKADGYTF,TGTGCCAGCAGTCCACATAAGGCGGATGGCTACACCTTC
TRBJ2-5,TRBV5-1,.,.,CASSSITSGRETQYF,TGCGCCAGCAGTTCTATAACATCGGGGCGGGAGACCCAGTACTTC
TRBJ1-2,TRBV5-6,.,.,CASSPGLGRTTF,TGTGCCAGCAGCCCGGGACTCGGGAGGACAACCTTC
TRBJ1-2,TRBV4-3,.,.,CASSQDRPTNYGYTF,TGCGCCAGCAGCCAAGATAGGCCGACGAACTATGGCTACACCTTC
TRBJ2-3,TRBV29-1,.,.,CSVARGGTDTQYF,TGCAGCGTTGCCCGCGGAGGGACAGATACGCAGTATTTT
TRBJ2-1,TRBV7-8,.,.,CASSQGTYNEQFF,TGTGCCAGCAGCCAAGGGACCTATAATGAGCAGTTCTTC
TRBJ2-7,TRBV6-6,.,TRBD1,CASSAPGQSHYEQYF,TGTGCCAGCAGTGCACCGGGACAGAGTCACTACGAGCAGTACTTC
TRBJ2-2,TRBV30,.,TRBD1,CAWSVDRAGELFF,TGTGCCTGGAGTGTGGACAGGGCCGGGGAGCTGTTTTTT
TRBJ1-1,TRBV9,.,.,CASSAGGLLNTEAFF,TGTGCCAGCAGCGCCGGGGGCTTGCTGAACACTGAAGCTTTCTTT
TRBJ1-5,TRBV5-1,once,TRBD1,CASSGGQGRQPQHF,TGCGCCAGCAGCGGTGGACAGGGAAGGCAGCCCCAGCATTTT
TRBJ2-1,TRBV7-9,.,TRBD2,CASIYSSTSGGYNEQFF,TGTGCCAGCATCTACTCGTCCACTAGCGGGGGGTACAATGAGCAGTTCTTC
TRBJ2-3,TRBV7-8,.,.,CASSLVPDTQYF,TGTGCCAGCAGCTTAGTCCCAGATACGCAGTATTTT
TRBJ2-2,TRBV7-6,.,.,CASSSRANTGELFF,TGTGCCAGCAGCTCCAGGGCGAACACCGGGGAGCTGTTTTTT
TRBJ2-1,TRBV6-6,once,TRBD1,CASSYTGDSYNEQFF,TGTGCCAGCAGTTATACAGGGGATTCCTACAATGAGCAGTTCTTC
TRBJ1-5,TRBV7-2,.,.,CASSLAEQPQHF,TGTGCCAGCAGCTTAGCAGAACAGCCCCAGCATTTT
TRBJ1-1,TRBV6-1,many,.,CASNRGDTEAFF,TGTGCCAGCAACCGAGGGGACACTGAAGCTTTCTTT
TRBJ2-6,TRBV29-1,.,.,CSVVVSGANVLTF,TGCAGCGTTGTTGTCTCTGGGGCCAACGTCCTGACTTTC
TRBJ1-3,TRBV6-5,.,.,CASSYAEIRAGNTIYF,TGTGCCAGCAGTTACGCGGAGATACGGGCTGGAAACACCATATATTTT